The 2 T cell receptor beta chains in this list originate from one sample, sequenced in a study of cytomegalovirus exposure and HLA in healthy donors. The PCR employed 60 Vbeta primers together with 13 Jbeta primers. Produced via immunoSEQ multiplex PCR; TCRdb's table is partial and in-frame only. The table shows about 120,000 clones, with under 85% occurring only once. The sample was PBMCs. Receptor source: a man aged 25-40 years in good health and CMV-seropositive.

The chain links TRBV30 to TRBJ1-4; D is perhaps TRBD1 (6 bases). The CDR3 is 14 residues long. Germline CDR1 is GTSNPN and CDR2 is SVGIG (reference sequence). Trimming shortened V by 5 bases and J by 7 bases, and 17 bases separated the two germline ends. CDR3 sequence: CAWSDGTGFEKLFF. CDR3 sequence (DNA): TGTGCCTGGTCTGACGGAACAGGGTTTGAAAAACTGTTTTTT.

This clone was counted a single time. The gene calls are TRBV11-2 and TRBJ2-3, with D possibly matching TRBD2 (5 bases). Trimming took 1 base from V and 0 from J, leaving 5 bases between them. This CDR3 is built from 14 residues. The germline gives CDR1 SGHAT, CDR2 FQNNGV. CDR3 bases: TGTGCCAGCAGCTTAGGGACTAGCACAGATACGCAGTATTTT. It codes for CASSLGTSTDTQYF. The full variable domain, in which reference TRBV11-2 and TRBJ2-3 provide the parts outside the CDR3, is EAGVAQSPRYKIIEKRQSVAFWCNPISGHATLYWYQQILGQGPKLLIQFQNNGVVDDSQLPKDRFSAERLKGVDSTLKIQPAKLEDSAVYLCASSLGTSTDTQYFGPGTRLTVL.